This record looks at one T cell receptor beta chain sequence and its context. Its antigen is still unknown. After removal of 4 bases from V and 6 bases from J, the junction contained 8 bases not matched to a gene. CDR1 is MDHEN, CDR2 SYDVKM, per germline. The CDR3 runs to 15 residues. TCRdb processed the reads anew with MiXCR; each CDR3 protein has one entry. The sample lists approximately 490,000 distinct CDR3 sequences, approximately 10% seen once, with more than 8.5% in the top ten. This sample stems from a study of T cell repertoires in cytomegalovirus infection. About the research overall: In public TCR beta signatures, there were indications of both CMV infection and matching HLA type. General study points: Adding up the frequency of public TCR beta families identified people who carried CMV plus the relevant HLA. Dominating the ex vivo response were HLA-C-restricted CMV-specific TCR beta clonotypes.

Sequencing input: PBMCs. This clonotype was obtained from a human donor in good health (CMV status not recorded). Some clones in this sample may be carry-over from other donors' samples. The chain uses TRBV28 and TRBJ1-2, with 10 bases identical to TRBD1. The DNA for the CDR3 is TGTGCCAGCAGTTCTCCGACAGGGGGCGCGGATGGCTACACCTTC. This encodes CASSSPTGGADGYTF.